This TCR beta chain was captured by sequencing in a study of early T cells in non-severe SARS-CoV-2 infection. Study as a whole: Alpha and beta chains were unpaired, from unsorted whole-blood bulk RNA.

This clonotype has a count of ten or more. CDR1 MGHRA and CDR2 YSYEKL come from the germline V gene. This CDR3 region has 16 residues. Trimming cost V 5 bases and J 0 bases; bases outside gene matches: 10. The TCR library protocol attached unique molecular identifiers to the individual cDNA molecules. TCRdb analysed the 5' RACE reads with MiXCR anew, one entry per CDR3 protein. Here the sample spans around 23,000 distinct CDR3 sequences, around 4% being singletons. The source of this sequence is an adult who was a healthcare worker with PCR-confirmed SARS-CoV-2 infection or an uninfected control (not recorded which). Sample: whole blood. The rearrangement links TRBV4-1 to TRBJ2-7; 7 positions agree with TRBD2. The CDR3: CASSFLAELGSYEQYF. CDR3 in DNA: TGCGCCAGCAGCTTTCTAGCGGAGTTAGGCTCCTACGAGCAGTACTTC.